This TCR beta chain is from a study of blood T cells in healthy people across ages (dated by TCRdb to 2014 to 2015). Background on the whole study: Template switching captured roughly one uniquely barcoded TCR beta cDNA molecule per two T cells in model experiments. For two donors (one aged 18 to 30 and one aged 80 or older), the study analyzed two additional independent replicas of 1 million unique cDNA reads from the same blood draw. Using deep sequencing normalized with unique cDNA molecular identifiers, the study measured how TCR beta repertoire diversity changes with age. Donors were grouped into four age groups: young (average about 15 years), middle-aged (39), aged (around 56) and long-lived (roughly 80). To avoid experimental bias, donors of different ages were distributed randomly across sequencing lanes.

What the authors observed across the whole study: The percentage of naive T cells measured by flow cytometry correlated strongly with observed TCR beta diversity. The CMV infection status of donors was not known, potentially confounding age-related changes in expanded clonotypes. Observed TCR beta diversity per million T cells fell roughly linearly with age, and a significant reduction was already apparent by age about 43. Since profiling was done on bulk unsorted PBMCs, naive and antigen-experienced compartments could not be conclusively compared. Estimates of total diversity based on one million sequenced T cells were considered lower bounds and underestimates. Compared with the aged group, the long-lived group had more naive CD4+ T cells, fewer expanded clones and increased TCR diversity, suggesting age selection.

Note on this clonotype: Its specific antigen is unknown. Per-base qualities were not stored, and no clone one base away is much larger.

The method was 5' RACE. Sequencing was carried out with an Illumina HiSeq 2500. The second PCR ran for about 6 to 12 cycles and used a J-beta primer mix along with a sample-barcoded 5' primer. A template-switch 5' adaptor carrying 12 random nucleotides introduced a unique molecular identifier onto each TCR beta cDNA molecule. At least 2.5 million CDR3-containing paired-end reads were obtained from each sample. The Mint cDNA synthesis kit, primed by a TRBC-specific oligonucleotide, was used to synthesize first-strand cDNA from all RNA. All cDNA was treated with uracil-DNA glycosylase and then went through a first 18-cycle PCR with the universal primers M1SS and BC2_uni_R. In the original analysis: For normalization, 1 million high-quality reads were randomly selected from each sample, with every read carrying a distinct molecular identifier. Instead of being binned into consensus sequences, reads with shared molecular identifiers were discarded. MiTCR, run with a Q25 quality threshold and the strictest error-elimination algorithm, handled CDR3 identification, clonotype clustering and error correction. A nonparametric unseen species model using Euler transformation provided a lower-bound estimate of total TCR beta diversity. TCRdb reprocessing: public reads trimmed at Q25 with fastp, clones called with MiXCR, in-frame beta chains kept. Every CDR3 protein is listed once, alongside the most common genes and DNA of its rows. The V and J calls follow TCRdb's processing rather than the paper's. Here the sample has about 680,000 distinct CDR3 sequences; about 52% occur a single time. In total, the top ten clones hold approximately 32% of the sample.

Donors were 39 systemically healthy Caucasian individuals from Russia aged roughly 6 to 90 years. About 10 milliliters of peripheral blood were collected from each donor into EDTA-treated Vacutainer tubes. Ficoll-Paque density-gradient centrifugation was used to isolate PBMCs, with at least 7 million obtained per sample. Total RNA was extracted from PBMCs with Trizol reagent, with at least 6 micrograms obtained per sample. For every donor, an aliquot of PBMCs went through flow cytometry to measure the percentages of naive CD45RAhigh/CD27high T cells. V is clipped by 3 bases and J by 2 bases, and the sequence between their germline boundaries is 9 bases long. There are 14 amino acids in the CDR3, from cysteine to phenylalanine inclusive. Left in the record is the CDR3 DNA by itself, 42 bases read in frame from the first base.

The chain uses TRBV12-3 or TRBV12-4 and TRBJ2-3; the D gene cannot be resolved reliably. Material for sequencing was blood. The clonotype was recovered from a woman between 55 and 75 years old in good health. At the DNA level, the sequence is TGTGCCAGCAGTTTGGTCAGTCACACAGATACGCAGTATTTT. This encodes CASSLVSHTDTQYF.